Each of the 17 T cell receptor beta chains below was sequenced from the same sample in a study of cytomegalovirus exposure and HLA in healthy donors. PCR involved 60 Vbeta and 13 Jbeta primers. Assay: immunoSEQ multiplex PCR; the TCRdb copy retains only in-frame clones and omits some. The profile shows tens of thousands of clones, under 80% of them singletons. The source material was PBMCs. All receptors come from a man aged 55 to 70 in good health and CMV-seropositive.

This chain uses TRBV7-2 with TRBJ1-4; D might be TRBD1 (5 bases). Between the trimmed V and J ends, which lost 4 bases and 7 bases, there was a span of 7 bases. This CDR3 comprises 12 residues. Germline V gene data show CDR1 as SGHTA and CDR2 as FQGNSA. For the CDR3, the DNA is TGTGCCAGCAGCTCCACAGGTGAAAAACTGTTTTTT. It encodes CASSSTGEKLFF.

The chain has TRBV29-1 and TRBJ2-5; D is ambiguous. Between the trimmed V and J ends, which lost 1 base and 1 base, there was a span of 13 bases. This CDR3 has 15 amino acids. Germline V gives CDR1 SQVTM, CDR2 ANQGSEA. CDR3 region: CSVEGEENTQETQYF. The DNA for the CDR3 is TGCAGCGTTGAAGGTGAGGAGAACACCCAAGAGACCCAGTACTTC.

The J gene is TRBJ2-7, the V gene TRBV9; 7 nucleotides agree with TRBD1. Germline lookup yields CDR1 SGDLS and CDR2 YYNGEE. V dropped 2 bases and J dropped 4; count of bases not matched to a gene: 6. The CDR3 totals 14 residues. The CDR3 sequence: CASSVGPGGYEQYF. The CDR3 region has the DNA TGTGCCAGCAGCGTGGGGCCAGGGGGATACGAGCAGTACTTC.

This chain links TRBV7-2 with TRBJ1-4; perhaps TRBD1 as D (5 bases). Looked up from germline, CDR1 is SGHTA and CDR2 is FQGNSA. The CDR3 consists of 14 residues. The V end was cut by 5 bases, the J end by 7 bases, with 14 bases between. CDR3 coding DNA: TGTGCCAGCAGCATGACAGCGGGGAGTGAAAAACTGTTTTTT. It specifies CASSMTAGSEKLFF.

This clone showed up just a few times. V usage is TRBV5-1 and J usage is TRBJ1-2, with 11 bases that match TRBD1. There are 17 residues in the CDR3. V gave up 3 bases and J gave up 3 bases; unmatched junction bases: 10. Per germline, CDR1 SGHRS and CDR2 YFSETQ. CDR3 nucleotides: TGCGCCAGCAGCTCAAGGGGGGGGACAGGGGGTGACTATGGCTACACCTTC. Its translation is CASSSRGGTGGDYGYTF. The whole variable domain, filled in from reference TRBV5-1 and TRBJ1-2, reads KAGVTQTPRYLIKTRGQQVTLSCSPISGHRSVSWYQQTPGQGLQFLFEYFSETQRNKGNFPGRFSGRQFSNSRSEMNVSTLELGDSALYLCASSSRGGTGGDYGYTFGSGTRLTVV.

This clone has just a few counts. V and J are TRBV11-2 and TRBJ1-1; maybe TRBD1 (5 bases). V lost 0 bases and J lost 11, with 13 bases in between. The germline gives CDR1 SGHAT, CDR2 FQNNGV. CDR3 length: 13 residues. CDR3 protein: CASSLDPRTFAFF. The CDR3 nucleotides read TGTGCCAGCAGCTTAGATCCGAGGACATTCGCTTTCTTT.

V is TRBV29-1 and J is TRBJ1-1; 7 bases map to TRBD1. CDR1 and CDR2 (germline): SQVTM, ANQGSEA. The V segment lost 7 bases and the J segment 3 bases; nucleotides outside the gene matches: 5. The CDR3 extends over 12 amino acids. CDR3 sequence: CSGYRGYTEAFF. As DNA, the CDR3 is TGCAGCGGATACAGGGGTTACACTGAAGCTTTCTTT.

The chain couples TRBV10-3 to TRBJ2-5; 10 nucleotides match TRBD2. Germline V gene data show CDR1 as ENHRY and CDR2 as SYGVKD. The trim removed 6 bases at V and 5 bases at J, leaving 9 bases unmatched. The CDR3 totals 15 residues. The CDR3 protein is CAISRTLAGEETQYF. The CDR3 DNA is TGTGCCATCAGCAGAACCCTAGCGGGGGAGGAGACCCAGTACTTC.

This clone was detected once. The chain has TRBV19 and TRBJ2-5, with 8 bases identical to TRBD1. The CDR3 has 15 residues. Germline lookup yields CDR1 LNHDA and CDR2 SQIVND (reference sequence). Trimming at V came to 3 bases and at J to 5 bases, leaving 8 bases not matched to a gene. The CDR3: CASSISLNRGETQYF. CDR3 coding DNA: TGTGCCAGTAGTATCTCCTTAAACAGGGGGGAGACCCAGTACTTC.

This clone was counted once. J is TRBJ2-7 and V is TRBV5-1, with 9 bases fitting TRBD1. The length of the CDR3 is 14 residues. V shed 4 bases and J 5 bases; nucleotides not matched to a gene: 7. Germline V gene data show CDR1 as SGHRS and CDR2 as YFSETQ. The CDR3 DNA reads TGCGCCAGCAGCGGGGGGGACAGGGCCGACGAGCAGTACTTC. It is translated as CASSGGDRADEQYF.

The chain uses TRBV2 and TRBJ1-1; the D is unclear. Trimming took off 7 bases at V and 1 base at J, with 7 bases between the two ends. Per germline, CDR1 SNHLY and CDR2 FYNNEI. This CDR3 is built from 12 residues. The CDR3 DNA is TGTGCCAGCATAGCCCCGAACACTGAAGCTTTCTTT. Encoded protein: CASIAPNTEAFF.

The V and J genes are TRBV7-9 and TRBJ2-3; 7 bases align to TRBD1. V lost 5 bases to trimming and J lost 0 bases; unmatched junction nucleotides: 8. This CDR3 comprises 16 residues. Germline CDR1 and CDR2: SEHNR and FQNEAQ (reference sequence). As DNA, the CDR3 is TGTGCCAGCAGCACTGGGGGACAGTTTAGCACAGATACGCAGTATTTT. It translates to CASSTGGQFSTDTQYF.

This clone was detected only once. This CDR3 is CASSLGTSADTQYF. The CDR3 DNA is TGTGCCAGCAGCTTGGGGACTAGCGCAGATACGCAGTATTTT. V and J are TRBV7-2 and TRBJ2-3, with TRBD2 matching over 10 bases. The germline gives CDR1 SGHTA, CDR2 FQGNSA. There are 14 residues in the CDR3. V lost 3 bases to trimming and J lost 4 bases; unmatched junction nucleotides: 1.

This clone showed up just a few times. This sequence joins TRBV11-3 and TRBJ2-1; TRBD1 agrees at 9 bases. Per the germline V gene, CDR1 is SGHNT and CDR2 is YENEEA. The V and J ends lost 5 bases and 2 bases, in that order; junction bases with no gene match: 4. There are 15 residues in the CDR3. The CDR3 spells CASSPRTGAYNEQFF. DNA of the CDR3: TGTGCCAGCAGCCCTCGGACAGGGGCCTACAATGAGCAGTTCTTC.

This clone was seen once. The chain employs TRBV7-2 and TRBJ2-7; 7 nucleotides match TRBD2. This CDR3 contains 16 residues. Germline V gene lookup returns CDR1 SGHTA and CDR2 FQGNSA. V shed 6 bases, J shed 7 bases, and the junction held 18 bases outside the gene matches. The CDR3, as DNA: TGTGCCAGCAGTTTCGGTCCAGTAGCGGGCCCCTCTGAGCAGTACTTC. It yields the protein CASSFGPVAGPSEQYF.

In this sample, this clone turned up once. This chain links TRBV10-1 with TRBJ2-5; D perhaps matches TRBD2 (6 bases). The CDR3 is made up of 19 amino acids. V gave up 4 bases and J gave up 2 bases, with 26 bases separating them. From germline, CDR1 is WNHNN and CDR2 SYGVQD (reference sequence). The CDR3 here is CASSGRRDGGGGSQETQYF. The CDR3 DNA follows: TGCGCCAGCAGTGGCCGGAGGGACGGCGGAGGAGGGTCTCAAGAGACCCAGTACTTC.

This clone was observed a few times. This rearrangement joins TRBV6-5 to TRBJ2-3, with TRBD2 matching over 8 bases. The V gene's germline CDR1 is MNHEY and CDR2 SVGAGI. The CDR3 length is 15 residues. V lost 5 bases to trimming and J lost 6 bases; unmatched junction nucleotides: 10. The CDR3 here is CASSPLGGLVDTQYF. CDR3 sequence (DNA): TGTGCCAGCAGTCCCCTCGGGGGACTAGTGGATACGCAGTATTTT.